A single sample is the source of the 11 T cell receptor beta chains below, sequenced in a study of cytomegalovirus exposure and HLA in healthy donors. The PCR had 60 Vbeta and 13 Jbeta primers. Sequenced by immunoSEQ multiplex PCR; TCRdb stores in-frame clones only, minus some. The sample has approximately 210,000 clones, approximately 79% seen once. Sequences were obtained from PBMCs. All receptors derive from a girl aged 5-17 years in good health and CMV-seropositive.

J is TRBJ1-1 and V is TRBV28; TRBD1 might be the D (5 bases). Germline loops: CDR1 MDHEN, CDR2 SYDVKM. The CDR3 sequence is 12 residues long. Trimming took 5 bases from V and 4 from J, leaving 8 bases between them. Written as DNA, the CDR3 is TGTGCCAGCAGTGAAGGGGTCACTGAAGCTTTCTTT. Protein sequence: CASSEGVTEAFF.

The rearrangement links TRBV11-3 to TRBJ2-7; maybe TRBD1 (6 bases). This CDR3 contains 13 residues. The germline gives CDR1 SGHNT, CDR2 YENEEA. V lost 4 bases, J lost 0 bases, and 7 bases lay in between. DNA of the CDR3: TGTGCCAGCAGCTCAGGGGCCTCCTACGAGCAGTACTTC. Its protein is CASSSGASYEQYF.

The rearrangement joins TRBV4-1 to TRBJ1-6; D gene ambiguous. This CDR3 comprises 16 residues. Trimming removed 0 bases at V and 6 bases at J, with 12 bases between. CDR1 and CDR2 from the germline V gene are MGHRA and YSYEKL. The CDR3 here is CASSQEGWAANSPLHF. DNA for the CDR3: TGCGCCAGCAGCCAAGAAGGCTGGGCAGCTAATTCACCCCTCCACTTT.

As DNA, the CDR3 is TGTGCCAGCAGCTTCGGTCCTAAATCCGAGGATGAGCAGTTCTTC. Protein product: CASSFGPKSEDEQFF. The chain carries TRBV5-6 and TRBJ2-1, with D unclear. There are 15 residues in the CDR3. Trimming took off 2 bases at V and 8 bases at J, with 17 bases between the two ends. From germline, CDR1 is SGHDT and CDR2 YYEEEE.

This clone has a single count. The V and J genes are TRBV5-8 and TRBJ1-4; a possible D gene is TRBD1 (5 bases). Per germline, CDR1 SGHTS and CDR2 YDEGEE. The V end lost 0 bases, the J end lost 7 bases, and 16 bases lay between the germline ends. This CDR3 region has 16 residues. The CDR3 DNA reads TGTGCCAGCAGCTTGGGGGTTATCGGGGGTGGTGAAAAACTGTTTTTT. Translating it yields CASSLGVIGGGEKLFF.

The gene calls are TRBV5-6 and TRBJ1-2, with D perhaps matching TRBD1 (6 bases). The V and J ends lost 5 bases and 8 bases respectively, with 16 bases between them. Germline loops: CDR1 SGHDT, CDR2 YYEEEE. This CDR3 contains 13 residues. CDR3 residues: CASRIWGGQGYTF. CDR3 sequence (DNA): TGTGCCAGCAGGATATGGGGGGGGCAGGGCTACACCTTC.

The CDR3: CASSPPTGSTGELFF. The CDR3 nucleotides are TGTGCCAGCAGCCCTCCGACAGGAAGCACCGGGGAGCTGTTTTTT. This chain connects TRBV7-9 to TRBJ2-2; D might be TRBD1 (6 bases). The V gene's germline CDR1 is SEHNR and CDR2 FQNEAQ (reference sequence). V lost 5 bases to trimming and J lost 4 bases, with 14 bases between them. The length of the CDR3 is 15 residues.

The genes are TRBV18 and TRBJ1-2, with 8 bases matching TRBD1. The germline gives CDR1 KGHSH, CDR2 LQKENI. The CDR3 is 14 amino acids. V trimming: 1 base; J trimming: 8 bases; junction bases outside the gene matches: 6. The CDR3: CASSPRQGAEGYTF. The CDR3 nucleotides are TGTGCCAGCTCACCACGGCAGGGGGCGGAAGGCTACACCTTC.

The chain is built from TRBV4-1 and TRBJ2-5; D could derive from TRBD1 or TRBD2 (5 bases each). The J call may be wrong; the DNA end is better matched by TRBJ2-7. The CDR3 length is 13 residues. Germline CDR1 MGHRA, CDR2 YSYEKL. The CDR3 is CASSPGRDYEQYF. The CDR3, as DNA: TGCGCCAGCAGCCCGGGACGGGACTACGAGCAGTACTTC.

This chain connects TRBV28 to TRBJ1-3; tentative D call: TRBD1 (6 bases). The germline V and J ends were trimmed by 8 bases and 0 bases, with 17 bases remaining between them. This CDR3 region has 16 residues. Germline CDR1 MDHEN, CDR2 SYDVKM. The CDR3 sequence: CASGHTAQGSGNTIYF. The CDR3 DNA follows: TGTGCCAGCGGTCACACCGCACAGGGCTCTGGAAACACCATATATTTT.

V gene TRBV4-1 combines with J gene TRBJ2-5; weak D call: TRBD2 (7 bases). The CDR3 covers 14 residues. Deletions cut 1 base from V and 4 bases from J, with 10 bases between. Germline assignment: CDR1 MGHRA and CDR2 YSYEKL. This chain's CDR3 is CASSQGEGGETQYF. CDR3 bases: TGCGCCAGCAGCCAAGGGGAGGGGGGAGAGACCCAGTACTTC.